This TCR beta chain was captured by sequencing in a study of post-analysis software for immune sequencing data. At the level of the study: Some patients lacked subtype; others had relapsing-remitting, secondary progressive or progressive-relapsing disease. Study observations and caveats: There were five TRBV segments more frequent in patients than controls, and TRBV5-6, TRBV5-1 and TRBV20-1 were among them.

The CDR3 covers 12 residues. From germline, CDR1 is SGHTA and CDR2 FQGTGA. The trim removed 4 bases at V and 8 bases at J, leaving 2 bases unmatched. Built from TCR beta cDNA, the libraries had unique molecular identifiers in them. Each CDR3 protein is one row after TCRdb ran MiXCR on the PCR reads. The sample lists some 370,000 distinct CDR3 sequences; less than 40% were seen once. On this clonotype itself: As yet, its antigen is unknown.

The chain has TRBV7-3 and TRBJ2-1, with TRBD2 matching over 7 bases. The receptor was isolated from a girl between 10 and 17 years old with multiple sclerosis. Material for sequencing was blood. CDR3 amino acids: CASSSAGDEQFF. CDR3 nucleotide sequence: TGTGCCAGCAGCTCTGCGGGGGATGAGCAGTTCTTC.